This T cell receptor beta chain was obtained from a study of beta chain features in type 1 diabetes. Looking at the study overall: Healthy donors and patients showed comparable age, gender and cell yields. Overall study results and limits: Patients with type 1 diabetes showed fewer VDJ junction insertions and more deletions. Researchers report that Type 1 diabetes patients had moderately but significantly shorter TCRB CDR3s across all four CD4+ subsets.

The CDR3 contains 16 residues. Between the trimmed V and J ends, which lost 0 bases and 2 bases, there was a span of 8 bases. From germline, CDR1 is KGHSH and CDR2 LQKENI. In the case of this clone: Antigen specificity is unknown.

All of the isolated RNA was reverse transcribed, so expressed TCRB transcripts were sequenced. Method: immunoSEQ multiplex PCR; TCRdb's copy keeps in-frame clones and lacks some. The data show a few hundred thousand clones, roughly 15% seen once. The genes are TRBV18 and TRBJ2-6; D is perhaps TRBD2 (5 bases). The sample was naive CD4+ T cells from blood. The source of this sequence is a man in his late teens or twenties with type 1 diabetes. The CDR3 DNA reads as TGTGCCAGCTCACCACCATCCGGGGCTGGGGCCAACGTCCTGACTTTC. Protein sequence: CASSPPSGAGANVLTF.